One sample yielded the 29 T cell receptor beta chains listed below, sequenced in a study of blood T cell repertoires in COVID-19. Clones were read by immunoSEQ multiplex PCR, and TCRdb kept only the in-frame ones, dropping some. The profile shows 230,000 or so clones, around 75% of them singletons. What was sequenced was peripheral blood. The receptors come from a human donor in a cohort sampled during active COVID-19.

The chain combines TRBV7-3 with TRBJ1-1, with 9 bases lining up with TRBD1. Germline CDR1 SGHTA, CDR2 FQGTGA. This CDR3 is built from 15 residues. The V segment lost 5 bases and the J segment 8 bases; nucleotides outside the gene matches: 12. This CDR3 is CASSLQGTGSTEAFF. CDR3 nucleotide sequence: TGTGCCAGCAGCCTCCAGGGGACAGGGAGCACGGAAGCTTTCTTT.

V and J are TRBV18 and TRBJ2-5; 10 bases map to TRBD1. Germline values: CDR1 KGHSH, CDR2 LQKENI. V lost 6 bases to trimming and J lost 4 bases; unmatched junction nucleotides: 8. This CDR3 contains 15 residues. CDR3 coding DNA: TGTGCCAGCTCGCGGGACAGGGGATGGGTAGAGACCCAGTACTTC. Its translation: CASSRDRGWVETQYF.

This chain links TRBV29-1 with TRBJ2-5; maybe TRBD2 (6 bases). The CDR3 totals 13 residues. The germline V gene has CDR1 SQVTM and CDR2 ANQGSEA. V was cut by 2 bases and J by 0 bases, with 7 bases left in between. DNA for the CDR3: TGCAGCGTTGAACGGGGGAACCAAGAGACCCAGTACTTC. Translating gives CSVERGNQETQYF.

This clone was seen only once. The J gene is TRBJ2-7, the V gene TRBV28; the D is unclear. CDR1 MDHEN and CDR2 SYDVKM come from the germline V gene. The CDR3 covers 16 residues. V lost 3 bases and J lost 2, with 17 bases in between. In DNA form, the CDR3 reads TGTGCCAGCAGTTTTGTCTCGAGGCGCGTAGCCTACGAGCAGTACTTC. It is translated as CASSFVSRRVAYEQYF. Variable domain in full (rest from reference TRBV28 and TRBJ2-7): DVKVTQSSRYLVKRTGEKVFLECVQDMDHENMFWYRQDPGLGLRLIYFSYDVKMKEKGDIPEGYSVSREKKERFSLILESASTNQTSMYLCASSFVSRRVAYEQYFGPGTRLTVT.

This sequence joins TRBV6-1 and TRBJ2-5, with D possibly TRBD2 on 6 matching bases. The CDR3 contains 16 residues. The V gene lost 1 base and the J gene lost 2 bases, with 14 bases spanning the gap. Germline-derived CDR1 and CDR2 are MNHNS and SASEGT. The CDR3 loop reads CASSEDPSSGQETQYF. The CDR3 region has the DNA TGTGCCAGCAGTGAAGATCCTAGCAGCGGGCAAGAGACCCAGTACTTC.

This chain links TRBV27 with TRBJ2-3; 8 nucleotides match TRBD1. The CDR3 is 14 amino acids. Trimming cost V 2 bases and J 4 bases; bases outside gene matches: 2. Germline V gene sequence: CDR1 MNHEY, CDR2 SMNVEV (reference sequence). In DNA form, the CDR3 reads TGTGCCAGCAGTTTAGCAGGGGGCGCAGATACGCAGTATTTT. This gives the protein CASSLAGGADTQYF.

The chain joins TRBV25-1 to TRBJ2-7; D remains unclear. The CDR3 is made up of 11 amino acids. Germline CDR1 reads MGHDK; CDR2 reads SYGVNS. V dropped 6 bases and J dropped 3 bases, with 6 bases sitting between them. CDR3 in amino acids: CASSPGYEQYF. In nucleotides, the CDR3 is TGTGCCAGCAGCCCAGGCTACGAGCAGTACTTC.

This chain links TRBV5-5 with TRBJ2-1, with 11 bases lining up with TRBD2. The CDR3 is 15 residues long. Germline values: CDR1 SGHKS, CDR2 YYEKEE (reference sequence). Trimming took 3 bases from V and 9 from J; bases not matched to a gene: 8. This CDR3 reads CASSSTSGSRGEQFF. The CDR3 bases are TGTGCCAGCAGCTCAACTAGCGGGAGTCGGGGTGAGCAGTTCTTC. Looking up the rest from reference TRBV5-5 and TRBJ2-1 gives the full variable domain: DAGVTQSPTHLIKTRGQQVTLRCSPISGHKSVSWYQQVLGQGPQFIFQYYEKEERGRGNFPDRFSARQFPNYSSELNVNALLLGDSALYLCASSSTSGSRGEQFFGPGTRLTVL.

This rearrangement joins TRBV9 to TRBJ2-6, with D tentatively TRBD2 (6 bases). The CDR3 spans 17 residues. Germline values: CDR1 SGDLS, CDR2 YYNGEE. Trimming took off 1 base at V and 1 base at J, with 12 bases between the two ends. The CDR3 spells CASSVWQGLSGANVLTF. The CDR3 DNA reads as TGTGCCAGCAGCGTATGGCAGGGACTTTCTGGGGCCAACGTCCTGACTTTC.

This clone was observed many times. The V gene is TRBV27, the J gene TRBJ2-1, with 7 bases identical to TRBD2. From germline, CDR1 is MNHEY and CDR2 SMNVEV (reference sequence). The V and J ends lost 4 bases and 10 bases, in that order; junction bases with no gene match: 13. CDR3 size: 15 residues. The CDR3 protein is CASSSTHPSGEEQFF. CDR3 in DNA: TGTGCCAGCAGTTCGACTCACCCTAGCGGAGAGGAGCAGTTCTTC.

This clone was recorded only once. The CDR3 nucleotides are TGTGCCAGCAGCTTAGAGGGCGGGAACCCCTACAATGAGCAGTTCTTC. Residues: CASSLEGGNPYNEQFF. The rearrangement joins TRBV11-3 to TRBJ2-1; D is perhaps TRBD2 (6 bases). From germline, CDR1 is SGHNT and CDR2 YENEEA. The CDR3 is made up of 16 amino acids. Deletions cut 0 bases from V and 2 bases from J, with 11 bases between.

About this clone: At the DNA level, this CDR3 is encoded by other sequences in the same sample as well. This chain joins TRBV27 and TRBJ2-7; D gene ambiguous. Germline-derived CDR1 and CDR2 are MNHEY and SMNVEV (reference sequence). V was shortened by 3 bases and J by 4 bases, with 7 bases between the two germline ends. This CDR3 has 12 residues. The CDR3 protein is CASSLRGYEQYF. The CDR3 DNA follows: TGTGCCAGCAGTTTGAGAGGTTACGAGCAGTACTTC.

This chain connects TRBV27 to TRBJ2-7, with D possibly being TRBD1 (7 bases). V was clipped by 6 bases and J by 7 bases, with 16 bases between them. The CDR3 is 13 amino acids. CDR1 and CDR2 (germline): MNHEY, SMNVEV (reference sequence). The CDR3 is CASRFRQGGEQYF. The DNA for the CDR3 is TGTGCCAGCAGGTTCCGTCAGGGGGGAGAGCAGTACTTC.

A single count supports this clone. The chain has TRBV7-9 and TRBJ1-2, with D possibly matching TRBD1 (5 bases). This CDR3 spans 13 amino acids. Trimming cost V 4 bases and J 4 bases, with 10 bases left between them. Germline CDR1 SEHNR, CDR2 FQNEAQ (reference sequence). The CDR3 nucleotides are TGTGCCAGCAGCTCAGGGCAGGCCTATGGCTACACCTTC. As protein: CASSSGQAYGYTF.

The V call is TRBV28, the J call TRBJ1-2; maybe TRBD1 (5 bases). V lost 8 bases, J lost 2 bases, and 15 bases lay in between. Germline loops: CDR1 MDHEN, CDR2 SYDVKM. This CDR3 has 14 amino acids. For the CDR3, the DNA is TGTGCCAGCCGGGGAGGGGCTCCAAACTATGGCTACACCTTC. It yields the protein CASRGGAPNYGYTF.

This clone turned up a few times. In nucleotides, the CDR3 is TGTGCCAGCAGGCTTCGGGAGTCCAGTGGCTACACCTTC. Protein product: CASRLRESSGYTF. The rearrangement uses TRBV25-1 and TRBJ1-2; no reliable D call. The V end was cut by 6 bases, the J end by 7 bases, with 15 bases between. Looked up from germline, CDR1 is MGHDK and CDR2 is SYGVNS. The CDR3 totals 13 residues.

The V gene is TRBV18, the J gene TRBJ2-1, with TRBD1 identical over 9 bases. The CDR3 is 15 residues long. Germline V gives CDR1 KGHSH, CDR2 LQKENI. Trimming took 3 bases from V and 2 from J; bases not matched to a gene: 2. DNA for the CDR3: TGTGCCAGCTCACCCGGGACAGGGACCTACAATGAGCAGTTCTTC. This encodes CASSPGTGTYNEQFF.

This clone was counted between two and nine times. This CDR3 reads CASSSSSTGGTEAFF. The CDR3 DNA is TGTGCCAGTAGTTCTTCAAGTACAGGGGGCACTGAAGCTTTCTTT. V is TRBV19 and J is TRBJ1-1, with 8 bases lining up with TRBD1. Trimming at V came to 5 bases and at J to 4 bases, leaving 9 bases not matched to a gene. Germline V CDR1 and CDR2: LNHDA, SQIVND (reference sequence). The CDR3 is 15 amino acids.

The chain links TRBV24-1 to TRBJ2-2, with TRBD1 identical over 8 bases. The junction had 4 bases not matched to a gene; V was cut back by 4 bases and J by 4 bases. The CDR3 loop spans 15 amino acids. CDR1 is KGHDR, CDR2 SFDVKD, per germline. Here the CDR3 DNA reads TGTGCCACCAGTGAAACCAGGGGGCTCACCGGGGAGCTGTTTTTT. This gives the protein CATSETRGLTGELFF.

About this clone itself: The same CDR3 arises from other DNA sequences in this sample as well. The rearrangement links TRBV5-6 to TRBJ1-5; tentative D call: TRBD1 (5 bases). Germline V gives CDR1 SGHDT, CDR2 YYEEEE. The length of the CDR3 is 14 residues. V lost 1 base and J 6 bases, leaving 11 bases between the germline ends. The CDR3 region is CASSLRGFGQPQHF. The CDR3 nucleotides read TGTGCCAGCAGCTTGCGGGGGTTCGGTCAGCCCCAGCATTTT.

CDR3 sequence: CASSLRLAGGQETQYF. DNA of the CDR3: TGTGCCAGCAGCCTCAGACTAGCGGGAGGGCAAGAGACCCAGTACTTC. The V call is TRBV11-2, the J call TRBJ2-5; 14 bases map to TRBD2. The ends lost 5 bases at V and 2 bases at J; junction bases unmatched: 4. The V gene's germline CDR1 is SGHAT and CDR2 FQNNGV. This CDR3 contains 16 residues.

The J gene is TRBJ2-3, the V gene TRBV5-1; 7 bases are shared with TRBD1. Germline V lookup: CDR1 SGHRS, CDR2 YFSETQ. The CDR3 runs 14 residues. The V and J ends lost 4 bases and 5 bases, in that order; junction bases with no gene match: 7. CDR3 amino acids: CASSPRTGVDTQYF. The CDR3 coding sequence is TGCGCCAGCAGCCCCCGGACAGGAGTAGATACGCAGTATTTT. Variable domain in full (rest from reference TRBV5-1 and TRBJ2-3): KAGVTQTPRYLIKTRGQQVTLSCSPISGHRSVSWYQQTPGQGLQFLFEYFSETQRNKGNFPGRFSGRQFSNSRSEMNVSTLELGDSALYLCASSPRTGVDTQYFGPGTRLTVL.

The chain employs TRBV6-6 and TRBJ1-1; D perhaps matches TRBD1 (6 bases). Per the germline V gene, CDR1 is MNHNY and CDR2 is SVGAGI (reference sequence). The V and J ends lost 5 bases and 1 base respectively, with 14 bases between them. The CDR3 contains 15 residues. Here the CDR3 reads CASSPAGVRNTEAFF. CDR3 nucleotides: TGTGCCAGCAGTCCCGCAGGGGTACGGAACACTGAAGCTTTCTTT.

The chain employs TRBV6-5 and TRBJ2-7; 7 positions match TRBD2. Trimming took 2 bases from V and 0 from J; bases not matched to a gene: 1. The CDR3 loop spans 14 amino acids. Germline assignment: CDR1 MNHEY and CDR2 SVGAGI. The CDR3 DNA reads as TGTGCCAGCAGTTACGGGAGGGTCTCCTACGAGCAGTACTTC. This encodes CASSYGRVSYEQYF.

The chain carries TRBV6-5 and TRBJ2-5, with D possibly being TRBD1 (5 bases). The CDR3 runs 11 residues. Germline V CDR1 and CDR2: MNHEY, SVGAGI. The germline V and J ends were trimmed by 11 bases and 2 bases, with 9 bases remaining between them. In DNA, the CDR3 is TGTGCCGGGGCCCAGCAAGAGACCCAGTACTTC. This codes for CAGAQQETQYF.

The genes are TRBV9 and TRBJ2-7; 9 positions agree with TRBD2. The V gene's germline CDR1 is SGDLS and CDR2 YYNGEE. This CDR3 has 14 residues. V lost 0 bases and J lost 5; bases outside the gene matches: 3. CDR3 DNA: TGTGCCAGCAGCGTAGAGGGACTAGCAGACGAGCAGTACTTC. Translating it yields CASSVEGLADEQYF.

This clone was seen repeatedly, ten times or more. At the DNA level, this CDR3 is encoded by other sequences in the same sample as well. The chain carries TRBV28 and TRBJ2-7; D is perhaps TRBD1 (6 bases). This CDR3 contains 14 residues. V was trimmed by 2 bases and J by 0 bases, leaving 8 bases between them. The V gene's germline CDR1 is MDHEN and CDR2 SYDVKM. The CDR3 nucleotides are TGTGCCAGCAGTTTAAGGGGGAACTCCTACGAGCAGTACTTC. Its translation: CASSLRGNSYEQYF.

This chain joins TRBV10-3 and TRBJ2-1; no reliable D call. Germline V gene data show CDR1 as ENHRY and CDR2 as SYGVKD. This CDR3 has 15 amino acids. Trimming pared 2 bases from V and 6 bases from J, leaving 14 bases between. CDR3 loop: CAISEPTVSINEQFF. CDR3 nucleotides: TGTGCCATCAGTGAGCCAACGGTTTCGATCAATGAGCAGTTCTTC.

This chain uses TRBV6-5 with TRBJ1-5, with 7 bases that match TRBD1. Germline V gives CDR1 MNHEY, CDR2 SVGAGI. The CDR3 extends over 14 amino acids. V lost 4 bases and J lost 7; bases outside the gene matches: 7. CDR3 in amino acids: CASSSNRGQQPQHF. The CDR3 DNA sequence: TGTGCCAGCAGTTCTAACAGGGGCCAACAGCCCCAGCATTTT.